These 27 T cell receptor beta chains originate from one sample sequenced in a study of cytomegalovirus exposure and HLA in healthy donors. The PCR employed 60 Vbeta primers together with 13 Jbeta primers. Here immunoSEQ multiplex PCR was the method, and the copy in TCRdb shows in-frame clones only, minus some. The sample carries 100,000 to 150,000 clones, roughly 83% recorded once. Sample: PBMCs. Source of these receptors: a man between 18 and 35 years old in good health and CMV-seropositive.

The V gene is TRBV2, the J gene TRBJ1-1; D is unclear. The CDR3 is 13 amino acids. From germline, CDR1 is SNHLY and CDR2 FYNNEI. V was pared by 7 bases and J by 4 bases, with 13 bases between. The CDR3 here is CASKGSAGTEAFF. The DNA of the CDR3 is TGTGCCAGCAAGGGATCGGCGGGCACTGAAGCTTTCTTT.

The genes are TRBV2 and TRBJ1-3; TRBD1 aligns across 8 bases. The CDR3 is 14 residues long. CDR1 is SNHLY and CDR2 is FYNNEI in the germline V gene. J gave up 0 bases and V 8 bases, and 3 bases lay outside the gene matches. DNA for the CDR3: TGTGCCAGCTGGACAGGGATCTCTGGAAACACCATATATTTT. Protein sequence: CASWTGISGNTIYF.

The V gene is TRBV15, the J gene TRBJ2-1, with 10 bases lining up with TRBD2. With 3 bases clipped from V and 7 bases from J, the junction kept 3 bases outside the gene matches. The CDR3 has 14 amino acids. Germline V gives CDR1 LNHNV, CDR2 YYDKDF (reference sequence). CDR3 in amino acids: CATSSGLAVNEQFF. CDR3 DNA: TGTGCCACCAGCAGCGGACTAGCGGTGAATGAGCAGTTCTTC.

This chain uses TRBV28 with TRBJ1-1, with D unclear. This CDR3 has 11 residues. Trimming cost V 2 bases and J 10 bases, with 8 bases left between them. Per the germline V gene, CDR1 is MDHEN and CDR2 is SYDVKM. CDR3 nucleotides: TGTGCCAGCAGTTTAAGGTCGGGAGCTTTCTTT. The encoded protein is CASSLRSGAFF.

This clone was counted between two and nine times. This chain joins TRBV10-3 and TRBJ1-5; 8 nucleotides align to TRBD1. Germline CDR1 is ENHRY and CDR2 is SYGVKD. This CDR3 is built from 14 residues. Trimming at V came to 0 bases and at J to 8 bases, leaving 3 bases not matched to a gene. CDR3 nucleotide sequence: TGTGCCATCAGTGAGTCGGCAGGGGGCGAGCCCCAGCATTTT. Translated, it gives CAISESAGGEPQHF.

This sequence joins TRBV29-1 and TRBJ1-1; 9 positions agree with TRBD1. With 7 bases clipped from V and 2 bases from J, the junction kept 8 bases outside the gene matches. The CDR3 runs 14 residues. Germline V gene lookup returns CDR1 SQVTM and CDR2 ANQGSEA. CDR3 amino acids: CSAGQGTLNTEAFF. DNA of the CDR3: TGCAGCGCCGGACAGGGGACCCTCAACACTGAAGCTTTCTTT.

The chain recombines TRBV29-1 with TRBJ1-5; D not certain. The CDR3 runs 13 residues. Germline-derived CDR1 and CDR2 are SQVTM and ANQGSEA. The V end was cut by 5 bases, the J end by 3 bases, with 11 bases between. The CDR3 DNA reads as TGCAGCGTTTCCAAGGAGAACAATCAGCCCCAGCATTTT. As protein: CSVSKENNQPQHF.

The CDR3 nucleotides are TGTGCCAGCAGCCAAGCGCGGGGGGGCCTAGAGACCCAGTACTTC. Its protein product is CASSQARGGLETQYF. The chain has TRBV4-2 and TRBJ2-5; 9 bases map to TRBD2. CDR1 and CDR2 (germline): LGHNA, YNFKEQ. V lost 1 base, J lost 4 bases, and 4 bases stayed unmatched. CDR3 length: 15 amino acids.

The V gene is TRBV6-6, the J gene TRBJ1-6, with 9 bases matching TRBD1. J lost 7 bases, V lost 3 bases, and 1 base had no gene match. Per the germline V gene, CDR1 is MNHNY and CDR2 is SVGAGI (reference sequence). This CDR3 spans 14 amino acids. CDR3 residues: CASSYGQGNSPLHF. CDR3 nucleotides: TGTGCCAGCAGTTATGGACAGGGGAATTCACCCCTCCACTTT.

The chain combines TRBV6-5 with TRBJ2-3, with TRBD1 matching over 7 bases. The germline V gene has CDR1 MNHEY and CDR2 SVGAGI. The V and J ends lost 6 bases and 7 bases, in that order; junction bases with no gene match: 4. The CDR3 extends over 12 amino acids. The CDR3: CASSIQGNTQYF. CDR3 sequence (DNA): TGTGCCAGCAGCATACAGGGGAATACGCAGTATTTT.

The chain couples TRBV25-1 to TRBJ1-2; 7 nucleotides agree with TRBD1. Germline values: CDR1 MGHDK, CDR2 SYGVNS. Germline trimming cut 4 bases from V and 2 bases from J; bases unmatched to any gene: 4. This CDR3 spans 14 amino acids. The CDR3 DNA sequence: TGTGCCAGCAGTGTGGGACAGCTAAACTATGGCTACACCTTC. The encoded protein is CASSVGQLNYGYTF.

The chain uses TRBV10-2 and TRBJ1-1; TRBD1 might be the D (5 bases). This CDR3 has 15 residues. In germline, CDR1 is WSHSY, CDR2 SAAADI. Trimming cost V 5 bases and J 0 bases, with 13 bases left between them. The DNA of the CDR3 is TGCGCCAGCAGTCCCTCTTGGACACTGAACACTGAAGCTTTCTTT. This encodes CASSPSWTLNTEAFF.

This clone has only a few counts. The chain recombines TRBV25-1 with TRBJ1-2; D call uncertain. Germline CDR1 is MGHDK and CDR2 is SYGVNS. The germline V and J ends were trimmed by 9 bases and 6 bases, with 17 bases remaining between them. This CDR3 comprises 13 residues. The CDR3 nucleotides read TGTGCCAGTTGGAATCCAGCTGAGGATGGCTACACCTTC. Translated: CASWNPAEDGYTF.

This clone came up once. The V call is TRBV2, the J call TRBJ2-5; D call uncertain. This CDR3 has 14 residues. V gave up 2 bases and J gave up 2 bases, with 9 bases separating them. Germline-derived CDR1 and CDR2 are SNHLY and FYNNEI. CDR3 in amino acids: CASSEKESQETQYF. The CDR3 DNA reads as TGTGCCAGCAGTGAAAAGGAGTCACAAGAGACCCAGTACTTC. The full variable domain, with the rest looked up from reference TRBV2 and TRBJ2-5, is EPEVTQTPSHQVTQMGQEVILRCVPISNHLYFYWYRQILGQKVEFLVSFYNNEISEKSEIFDDQFSVERPDGSNFTLKIRSTKLEDSAMYFCASSEKESQETQYFGPGTRLLVL.

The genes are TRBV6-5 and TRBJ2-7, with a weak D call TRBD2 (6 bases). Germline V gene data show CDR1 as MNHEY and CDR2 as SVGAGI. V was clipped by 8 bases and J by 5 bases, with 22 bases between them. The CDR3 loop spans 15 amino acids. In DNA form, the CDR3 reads TGTGCCAGCTCTGCGGGGCAGCAGCTCATGCACGAGCAGTACTTC. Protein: CASSAGQQLMHEQYF.

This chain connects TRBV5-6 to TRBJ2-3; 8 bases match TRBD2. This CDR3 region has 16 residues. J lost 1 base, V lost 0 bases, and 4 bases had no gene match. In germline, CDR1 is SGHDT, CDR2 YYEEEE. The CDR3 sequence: CASSLDSRGGTDTQYF. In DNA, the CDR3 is TGTGCCAGCAGCTTGGATTCGCGGGGGGGCACAGATACGCAGTATTTT.

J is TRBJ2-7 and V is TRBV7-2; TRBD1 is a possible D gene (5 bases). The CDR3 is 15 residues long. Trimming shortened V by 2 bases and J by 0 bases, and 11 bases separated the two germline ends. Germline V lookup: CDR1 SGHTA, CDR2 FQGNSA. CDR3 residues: CASSLLGQSSYEQYF. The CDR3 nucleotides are TGTGCCAGCAGCTTATTGGGGCAGAGCTCCTACGAGCAGTACTTC.

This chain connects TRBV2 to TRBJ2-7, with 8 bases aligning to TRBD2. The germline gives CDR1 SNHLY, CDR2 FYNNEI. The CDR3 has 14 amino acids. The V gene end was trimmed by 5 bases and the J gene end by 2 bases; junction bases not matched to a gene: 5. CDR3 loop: CASSRAGGTYEQYF. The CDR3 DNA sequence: TGTGCCAGCAGTCGCGCGGGGGGTACCTACGAGCAGTACTTC.

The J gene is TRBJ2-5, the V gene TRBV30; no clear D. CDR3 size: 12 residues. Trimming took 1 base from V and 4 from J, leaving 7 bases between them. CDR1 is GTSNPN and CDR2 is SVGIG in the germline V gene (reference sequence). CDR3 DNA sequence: TGTGCCTGGAGTGGAGCTGCAGAGACCCAGTACTTC. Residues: CAWSGAAETQYF.

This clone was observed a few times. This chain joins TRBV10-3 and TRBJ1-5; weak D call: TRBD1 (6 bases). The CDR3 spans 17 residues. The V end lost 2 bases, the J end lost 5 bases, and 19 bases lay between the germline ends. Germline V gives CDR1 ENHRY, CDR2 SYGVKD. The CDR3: CAISEMETGRGDQPQHF. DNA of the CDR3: TGTGCCATCAGTGAGATGGAGACAGGTCGAGGGGATCAGCCCCAGCATTTT.

CDR3 in amino acids: CASSQDLGQGNQPQHF. The CDR3 nucleotides are TGCGCCAGCAGCCAAGATCTCGGGCAGGGGAATCAGCCCCAGCATTTT. V usage is TRBV4-1 and J usage is TRBJ1-5; weak D call: TRBD1 (6 bases). CDR1 and CDR2 (germline): MGHRA, YSYEKL. V was clipped by 0 bases and J by 4 bases, with 13 bases between them. This CDR3 is built from 16 residues.

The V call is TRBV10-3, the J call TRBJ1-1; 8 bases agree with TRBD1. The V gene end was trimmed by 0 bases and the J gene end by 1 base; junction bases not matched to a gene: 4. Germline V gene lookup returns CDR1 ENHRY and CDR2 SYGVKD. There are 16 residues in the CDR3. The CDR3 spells CAISESATGENTEAFF. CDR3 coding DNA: TGTGCCATCAGTGAGTCGGCGACAGGGGAGAACACTGAAGCTTTCTTT.

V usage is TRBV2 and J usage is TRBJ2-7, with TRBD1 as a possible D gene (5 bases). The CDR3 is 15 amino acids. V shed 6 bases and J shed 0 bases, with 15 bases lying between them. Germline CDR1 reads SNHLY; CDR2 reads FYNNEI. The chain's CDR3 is CASSYRYLSSYEQYF. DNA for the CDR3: TGTGCCAGCAGCTACAGGTACCTTAGCTCCTACGAGCAGTACTTC.

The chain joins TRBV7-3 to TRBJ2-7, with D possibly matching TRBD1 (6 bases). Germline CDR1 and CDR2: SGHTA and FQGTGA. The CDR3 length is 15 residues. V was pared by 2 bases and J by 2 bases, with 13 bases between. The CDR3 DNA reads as TGTGCCAGCAGCTTATACCCAGGGGAAGCCTACGAGCAGTACTTC. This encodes CASSLYPGEAYEQYF.

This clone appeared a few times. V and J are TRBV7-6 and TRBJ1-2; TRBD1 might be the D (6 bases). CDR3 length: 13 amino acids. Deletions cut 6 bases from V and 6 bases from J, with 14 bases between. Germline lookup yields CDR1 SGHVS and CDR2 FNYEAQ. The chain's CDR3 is CASSPVPGDGYTF. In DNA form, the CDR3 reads TGTGCCAGCAGTCCCGTCCCAGGGGATGGCTACACCTTC. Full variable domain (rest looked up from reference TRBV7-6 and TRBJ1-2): GAGVSQSPRYKVTKRGQDVALRCDPISGHVSLYWYRQALGQGPEFLTYFNYEAQQDKSGLPNDRFSAERPEGSISTLTIQRTEQRDSAMYRCASSPVPGDGYTFGSGTRLTVV.

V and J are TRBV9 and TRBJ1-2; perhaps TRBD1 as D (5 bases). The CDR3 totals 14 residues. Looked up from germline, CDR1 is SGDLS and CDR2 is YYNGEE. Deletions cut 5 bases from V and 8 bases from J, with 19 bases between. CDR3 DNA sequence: TGTGCCAGCAGTGACGGGACTCCCCTAAGCGGCTACACCTTC. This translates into CASSDGTPLSGYTF.

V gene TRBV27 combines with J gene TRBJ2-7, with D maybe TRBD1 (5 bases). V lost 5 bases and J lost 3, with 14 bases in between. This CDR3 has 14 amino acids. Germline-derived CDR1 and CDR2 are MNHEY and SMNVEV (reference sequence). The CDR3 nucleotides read TGTGCCAGCAGTCCTCCAGGGTGGGACTACGAGCAGTACTTC. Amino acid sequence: CASSPPGWDYEQYF.